A single sample gave rise to the 14 T cell receptor beta chains below, sequenced in a study of blood T cell repertoires in COVID-19. Only in-frame clones appear in the TCRdb table, and some are missing; sequencing was by immunoSEQ multiplex PCR. The sample has about 190,000 clones; around nine tenths are singletons. The sequenced material came from peripheral blood. These receptors were taken from a woman between 18 and 29 years old who had recovered from COVID-19.

The rearrangement links TRBV19 to TRBJ2-1; 10 nucleotides agree with TRBD1. The CDR3 has 14 amino acids. The V gene's germline CDR1 is LNHDA and CDR2 SQIVND (reference sequence). With 4 bases clipped from V and 4 bases from J, the junction kept 1 base outside the gene matches. The CDR3 spells CASSTGQGYNEQFF. As DNA, the CDR3 is TGTGCCAGTAGTACGGGACAGGGGTACAATGAGCAGTTCTTC. Full variable domain (missing parts from reference TRBV19 and TRBJ2-1): DGGITQSPKYLFRKEGQNVTLSCEQNLNHDAMYWYRQDPGQGLRLIYYSQIVNDFQKGDIAEGYSVSREKKESFPLTVTSAQKNPTAFYLCASSTGQGYNEQFFGPGTRLTVL.

This chain joins TRBV2 and TRBJ1-1; 8 nucleotides line up with TRBD1. Germline assignment: CDR1 SNHLY and CDR2 FYNNEI. The CDR3 is made up of 14 amino acids. The ends lost 5 bases at V and 3 bases at J; junction bases unmatched: 5. The CDR3 protein is CASSPGGSDTEAFF. CDR3 nucleotides: TGTGCCAGCAGTCCAGGGGGCTCGGACACTGAAGCTTTCTTT.

This clone showed up just a few times. This chain joins TRBV29-1 and TRBJ1-1; perhaps TRBD1 as D (6 bases). CDR3 size: 11 residues. V lost 7 bases, J lost 8 bases, and 14 bases lay in between. Germline V gene sequence: CDR1 SQVTM, CDR2 ANQGSEA. CDR3 residues: CSGLVQGEAFF. CDR3 sequence (DNA): TGCAGCGGTTTAGTCCAGGGGGAAGCTTTCTTT.

The chain recombines TRBV19 with TRBJ1-2, with D possibly TRBD1 on 5 matching bases. The CDR3 is 15 amino acids. Looked up from germline, CDR1 is LNHDA and CDR2 is SQIVND (reference sequence). V was cut by 5 bases and J by 4 bases, with 17 bases left in between. The CDR3 loop reads CASSGLTEEAYGYTF. The CDR3 DNA follows: TGTGCCAGTAGTGGCCTGACAGAGGAAGCCTATGGCTACACCTTC. Together with reference TRBV19 and TRBJ1-2, the CDR3 gives the full variable domain: DGGITQSPKYLFRKEGQNVTLSCEQNLNHDAMYWYRQDPGQGLRLIYYSQIVNDFQKGDIAEGYSVSREKKESFPLTVTSAQKNPTAFYLCASSGLTEEAYGYTFGSGTRLTVV.

This clone turned up a few times. The same CDR3 can be traced to other DNA sequences in this sample. The rearrangement links TRBV7-6 to TRBJ2-1, with 9 bases identical to TRBD2. The CDR3 extends over 14 amino acids. The V and J ends lost 1 base and 10 bases, in that order; junction bases with no gene match: 5. The germline gives CDR1 SGHVS, CDR2 FNYEAQ. The CDR3 region is CASSLELAGDEQFF. DNA for the CDR3: TGTGCCAGCAGCTTAGAATTAGCGGGAGACGAGCAGTTCTTC.

The rearrangement links TRBV7-2 to TRBJ1-1; 8 positions match TRBD1. This CDR3 comprises 12 residues. Germline assignment: CDR1 SGHTA and CDR2 FQGNSA. The V and J ends lost 9 bases and 8 bases, in that order; junction bases with no gene match: 8. DNA of the CDR3: TGTGCCAGTACGGGGGACAGGAAAGAAGCTTTCTTT. Residues: CASTGDRKEAFF.

The chain employs TRBV5-4 and TRBJ1-4; 8 bases are a match to TRBD1. CDR1 is SGHNT, CDR2 YYREEE, per germline (reference sequence). This CDR3 contains 14 residues. The V and J ends lost 2 bases and 8 bases, in that order; junction bases with no gene match: 5. The CDR3 DNA follows: TGTGCCAGCAGCTTTCAGGGGGCGCGAGAAAAACTGTTTTTT. Encoded protein: CASSFQGAREKLFF.

The J gene is TRBJ1-1, the V gene TRBV21-1; the table's TRBD1 call for D was not verified on the DNA. TRBV21-1 is termed a pseudogene. This CDR3 contains 17 residues. In DNA, the CDR3 is TGTGCCAGCAGCCCCCGAGACAGGGGTCTTTGGGACACTGAAGCTTTCTTT. Translated, it gives CASSPRDRGLWDTEAFF.

V and J are TRBV27 and TRBJ1-1, with 9 bases lining up with TRBD1. This CDR3 contains 14 residues. Germline V gene data show CDR1 as MNHEY and CDR2 as SMNVEV (reference sequence). The J segment lost 5 bases and the V segment lost 6 bases, leaving 7 bases of the junction unmatched. The CDR3 DNA reads TGTGCCAGCAGCCCCGGGACAGGGAATACTGAAGCTTTCTTT. Translation: CASSPGTGNTEAFF.

V is TRBV5-1 and J is TRBJ2-2, with D perhaps matching TRBD2 (7 bases). The germline gives CDR1 SGHRS, CDR2 YFSETQ. The CDR3 loop spans 23 amino acids. Deletions cut 5 bases from V and 4 bases from J, with 39 bases between. CDR3 in amino acids: CASRHRGANADNGAPTGTGELFF. The CDR3 nucleotides read TGCGCCAGCAGACACCGGGGGGCAAACGCGGACAACGGAGCACCAACGGGCACCGGGGAGCTGTTTTTT.

The J gene is TRBJ2-6, the V gene TRBV11-2; 7 nucleotides align to TRBD1. The CDR3 has 16 residues. J lost 3 bases, V lost 3 bases, and 5 bases had no gene match. Looked up from germline, CDR1 is SGHAT and CDR2 is FQNNGV. The CDR3 loop reads CASSFLTGVGANVLTF. CDR3 bases: TGTGCCAGCAGCTTTCTCACAGGGGTTGGGGCCAACGTCCTGACTTTC.

This chain uses TRBV5-8 with TRBJ2-7; D call uncertain. Germline CDR1 is SGHTS and CDR2 is YDEGEE. Deletions cut 2 bases from V and 6 bases from J, with 18 bases between. This CDR3 region has 15 residues. The CDR3 DNA follows: TGTGCCAGCAGCTTACGTGGGCAGCTATCAAGCGAGCAGTACTTC. Translation gives CASSLRGQLSSEQYF.

The V call is TRBV2, the J call TRBJ2-5; 8 nucleotides line up with TRBD2. The CDR3 has 14 amino acids. Germline V gene sequence: CDR1 SNHLY, CDR2 FYNNEI. V lost 7 bases to trimming and J lost 5 bases; unmatched junction nucleotides: 9. DNA of the CDR3: TGTGCCAGCAACACCGGGACTAGTCAGGAGACCCAGTACTTC. This codes for CASNTGTSQETQYF.

The CDR3 region is CASSLIGREYGELFF. In nucleotides, the CDR3 is TGTGCCAGCAGCTTAATAGGGCGGGAGTACGGGGAGCTGTTTTTT. The chain joins TRBV5-4 to TRBJ2-2, with 7 bases lining up with TRBD2. Germline values: CDR1 SGHNT, CDR2 YYREEE (reference sequence). V was clipped by 2 bases and J by 7 bases; unmatched bases: 8. This CDR3 is built from 15 residues.